This TCR beta chain was observed in a study of technical replicates of blood from a handful of donors. V trimming: 2 bases; J trimming: 4 bases; junction bases outside the gene matches: 4. Germline-derived CDR1 and CDR2 are SGHTA and FQGTGA. The CDR3 loop spans 15 amino acids. Profiled with immunoSEQ multiplex PCR; TCRdb holds only in-frame clones, not every one. The data hold about 84,000 clones, with about 92% observed a single time. V gene TRBV7-3 combines with J gene TRBJ2-5; the match to TRBD2 covers 10 bases. The receptor's source is a human donor in good health. Specimen: T cells isolated from PBMCs. CDR3 residues: CASSLGLAGVETQYF. The CDR3 region has the DNA TGTGCCAGCAGCTTAGGCCTAGCGGGGGTAGAGACCCAGTACTTC.